This T cell receptor (beta chain) was documented in a study of T cell repertoires and HLA-DP antigens. Method: immunoSEQ multiplex PCR; TCRdb's copy keeps in-frame clones and lacks some. The table records around 100,000 clones, 85% to 95% of them present only once. Remarks on this clone: Its antigen is still unknown.

Trimming shortened V by 1 base and J by 7 bases, and 5 bases separated the two germline ends. The CDR3 consists of 12 residues. The germline V gene encodes CDR1 WSHSY and CDR2 SAAADI. The chain links TRBV10-2 to TRBJ2-1; D gene unclear. This receptor was obtained from a woman under 30 in good health and CMV-seronegative. The sample was CD4+ T cells from PBMCs. In DNA, the CDR3 is TGCGCCAGCAGTGAGTGGCAAAATGAGCAGTTCTTC. Protein sequence: CASSEWQNEQFF.